The clone carrying this TCR beta chain was counted a few times. Germline lookup yields CDR1 SGHRS and CDR2 YFSETQ. The CDR3 is 13 amino acids. The V and J ends lost 7 bases and 0 bases respectively, with 9 bases between them. Different KT2-to-PBMC ratios were created with a constant PBMC count. The data were taken from a study of quantifying T cell responses using KT2 cells. Overall study context: Reverse transcription used primers in the TCR alpha and beta constant regions. The second PCR ran as a qPCR until a predetermined fluorescence threshold was reached.

The cDNA 3' end received a ligated oligonucleotide with a UMI. An equimolar mix of RC1.1 and RC1.2 primed the beta chain across TRBC1 and TRBC2. MiXCR, run by TCRdb on the UMI-ligation and nested PCR reads, gives a single entry per CDR3 protein. The data contain 40,000 to 50,000 distinct CDR3 sequences, over 15% of them singletons. The V and J genes are TRBV5-1 and TRBJ2-3; no definite D call. This TCR came from a human donor. The specimen sequenced was PBMCs spiked with cells of the T cell clone KT2. This CDR3 is CASGKSSTDTQYF. The CDR3 nucleotides read TGCGCCAGCGGAAAATCTAGCACAGATACGCAGTATTTT.